A single sample gave rise to the 3 T cell receptor beta chains below, sequenced in a study of PD-1 blockade in mismatch repair-deficient tumors. Method: immunoSEQ multiplex PCR; TCRdb's copy keeps in-frame clones and lacks some. The repertoire includes approximately 38,000 clones, 85% of them detected once, and roughly 4% sits in the top ten. Source: peripheral blood, taken 76 weeks after starting pembrolizumab. Every receptor here comes from an adult with mismatch repair-deficient cancer.

This chain links TRBV29-1 with TRBJ2-5, with 7 bases matching TRBD1. CDR1 and CDR2 from the germline V gene are SQVTM and ANQGSEA. CDR3 length: 16 residues. Trimming at V came to 2 bases and at J to 0 bases, leaving 9 bases not matched to a gene. CDR3: CSVEWAGTEYQETQYF. Here the CDR3 DNA reads TGCAGCGTTGAATGGGCCGGGACAGAGTACCAAGAGACCCAGTACTTC.

A single count supports this clone. The gene calls are TRBV2 and TRBJ2-7, with 7 bases aligning to TRBD1. Germline trimming cut 5 bases from V and 0 bases from J; bases unmatched to any gene: 7. Germline CDR1 is SNHLY and CDR2 is FYNNEI. The CDR3 consists of 15 residues. The CDR3 reads CASSNNRGYSYEQYF. Here the CDR3 DNA reads TGTGCCAGCAGTAACAACAGGGGTTACTCCTACGAGCAGTACTTC. The variable domain in full, with the rest retrieved from reference TRBV2 and TRBJ2-7, is EPEVTQTPSHQVTQMGQEVILRCVPISNHLYFYWYRQILGQKVEFLVSFYNNEISEKSEIFDDQFSVERPDGSNFTLKIRSTKLEDSAMYFCASSNNRGYSYEQYFGPGTRLTVT.

This rearrangement joins TRBV5-8 to TRBJ2-3; D is perhaps TRBD1 (6 bases). Trimming took off 5 bases at V and 3 bases at J, with 13 bases between the two ends. The CDR3 contains 14 residues. Germline lookup yields CDR1 SGHTS and CDR2 YDEGEE. In DNA, the CDR3 is TGTGCCAGCAGAGGGGGTATGGTGACAGATACGCAGTATTTT. This sequence encodes CASRGGMVTDTQYF. The full variable domain, in which reference TRBV5-8 and TRBJ2-3 provide the parts outside the CDR3, is EAGVTQSPTHLIKTRGQQATLRCSPISGHTSVYWYQQALGLGLQFLLWYDEGEERNRGNFPPRFSGRQFPNYSSELNVNALELEDSALYLCASRGGMVTDTQYFGPGTRLTVL.